This passage covers 28 T cell receptor beta chains from one sample sequenced in a study of response to subunit inactivated influenza vaccine. TCRdb processed the RT-PCR reads anew with MiXCR; each CDR3 protein has one entry. The sample carries hundreds of thousands of distinct CDR3 sequences, around 8% recorded once. This specimen consisted of PBMCs from blood, obtained about 24 months after vaccination. The receptors here all came from a man between 50 and 75 years old who received an inactivated influenza vaccine.

J is TRBJ2-3 and V is TRBV11-2; no reliable D call. Per the germline V gene, CDR1 is SGHAT and CDR2 is FQNNGV. The CDR3 has 12 amino acids. V lost 2 bases, J lost 8 bases, and 8 bases lay in between. The CDR3 DNA reads as TGTGCCAGCAGCTTAAGGCCAGGTACGCAGTATTTT. This sequence encodes CASSLRPGTQYF.

This clonotype was detected a few times. The genes are TRBV9 and TRBJ2-3; 7 bases are a match to TRBD1. V lost 5 bases to trimming and J lost 6 bases; unmatched junction nucleotides: 9. From germline, CDR1 is SGDLS and CDR2 YYNGEE. The length of the CDR3 is 14 residues. CDR3 region: CASSLGGAGDTQYF. CDR3 bases: TGTGCCAGCAGTCTAGGGGGCGCAGGGGATACGCAGTATTTT.

Only a few counts were recorded for this clonotype. This chain links TRBV7-8 with TRBJ2-3, with 7 bases fitting TRBD2. CDR1 and CDR2 from the germline V gene are SGHVS and FQNEAQ. Losses at the gene ends were 8 bases for V and 4 bases for J; bases not matched to a gene: 15. The CDR3 runs to 16 residues. As DNA, the CDR3 is TGTGCCAGCTACACCAGGGCTGCGGGAGAGGCAGATACGCAGTATTTT. This gives the protein CASYTRAAGEADTQYF.

This clonotype was recorded many times. The rearrangement links TRBV6-1 to TRBJ2-3, with D uncertain. V dropped 3 bases and J dropped 2 bases, with 12 bases sitting between them. The length of the CDR3 is 15 residues. Germline V gene lookup returns CDR1 MNHNS and CDR2 SASEGT. CDR3 loop: CASSDILTLTDTQYF. The CDR3 DNA is TGTGCCAGCAGTGATATACTGACTCTCACAGATACGCAGTATTTT.

Remarks on this clonotype: A junction end diverges from the germline sequence, so it may reflect a read error. V gene TRBV28 combines with J gene TRBJ2-7, with TRBD1 identical over 7 bases. Germline V CDR1 and CDR2: MDHEN, SYDVKM. The CDR3 length is 13 residues. The CDR3 loop is CASSLPPGQAQGF. CDR3 in DNA: TGTGCCAGCAGTTTACCCCCCGGACAGGCCCAGGGCTTC.

This clonotype showed up many times. The gene calls are TRBV12-3 or TRBV12-4 and TRBJ2-1, with TRBD2 matching over 15 bases. The CDR3 is 18 residues long. V lost 3 bases to trimming and J lost 6 bases; unmatched junction nucleotides: 9. In nucleotides, the CDR3 is TGTGCCAGCAGTTTCGGACTAGCGGGAGGGCCCAGGGGCAATGAGCAGTTCTTC. Amino acids: CASSFGLAGGPRGNEQFF.

This chain links TRBV20-1 with TRBJ2-6, with unresolved D. V was cut by 4 bases and J by 2 bases, with 15 bases left in between. The CDR3 contains 16 residues. Germline V lookup: CDR1 DFQATT, CDR2 SNEGSKA (reference sequence). The CDR3 protein is CSATHLSRTGANVLTF. In DNA form, the CDR3 reads TGCAGTGCTACACATCTCAGCCGGACTGGGGCCAACGTCCTGACTTTC.

The chain joins TRBV29-1 to TRBJ2-1; no reliable D call. There are 12 residues in the CDR3. Germline loops: CDR1 SQVTM, CDR2 ANQGSEA. Trimming removed 3 bases from V and 6 bases from J, with 9 bases in between. CDR3 DNA sequence: TGCAGCGTTGAGTTGCGAGTCAATGAGCAGTTCTTC. Residues: CSVELRVNEQFF.

This clonotype was found many times. This chain connects TRBV6-2 or TRBV6-3 to TRBJ2-7, with TRBD1 identical over 8 bases. Germline V gives CDR1 MNHEY, CDR2 SVGEGT. The length of the CDR3 is 17 residues. Germline trimming cut 3 bases from V and 3 bases from J; bases unmatched to any gene: 13. The chain's CDR3 is CASSYPTQGEVVYEQYF. DNA of the CDR3: TGTGCCAGCAGTTATCCGACACAGGGGGAGGTGGTCTACGAGCAGTACTTC.

V gene TRBV9 combines with J gene TRBJ2-3; D ambiguous. Germline CDR1 is SGDLS and CDR2 is YYNGEE. Trimming left V 0 bases short and J 4 bases short, with 12 bases between. The CDR3 spans 15 residues. The CDR3 nucleotides read TGTGCCAGCAGCGTAGGATCCCTGGTCGCAGATACGCAGTATTTT. Translation: CASSVGSLVADTQYF.

This chain links TRBV6-1 with TRBJ2-3; a weak D match, TRBD2 (7 bases). Trimming left V 6 bases short and J 5 bases short, with 15 bases between. CDR3 length: 14 residues. Germline CDR1 reads MNHNS; CDR2 reads SASEGT. The CDR3 coding sequence is TGTGCCAGCAGCGAGGGGGGGGGCTTAGATACGCAGTATTTT. Protein sequence: CASSEGGGLDTQYF.

The V and J genes are TRBV12-3 or TRBV12-4 and TRBJ2-1; 12 bases map to TRBD2. This CDR3 region has 13 residues. V trimming: 5 bases; J trimming: 9 bases; junction bases outside the gene matches: 2. CDR3 in DNA: TGTGCCAGCAGTCGGACTAGCGGGATTGAGCAGTTCTTC. Translating gives CASSRTSGIEQFF.

Here the CDR3 reads CSAWPGLARDEQYF. In DNA form, the CDR3 reads TGCAGTGCCTGGCCGGGACTAGCAAGGGACGAGCAGTACTTC. The chain combines TRBV20-1 with TRBJ2-7; 9 nucleotides match TRBD2. V was clipped by 6 bases and J by 5 bases; unmatched bases: 11. The CDR3 length is 14 residues. Germline V gene data show CDR1 as DFQATT and CDR2 as SNEGSKA (reference sequence).

The sample holds many counts of this clonotype. This sequence joins TRBV7-2 and TRBJ2-3; a weak D match, TRBD1 (5 bases). V was cut by 1 base and J by 6 bases, with 8 bases left in between. The CDR3 totals 13 residues. The germline V gene encodes CDR1 SGHTA and CDR2 FQGNSA. CDR3 coding DNA: TGTGCCAGCAGCTTAGGCAGGGCGGATACGCAGTATTTT. Its translation is CASSLGRADTQYF.

The chain couples TRBV5-1 to TRBJ2-3; possible D gene TRBD2, 5 bases. The germline CDR1 and CDR2 sequences are SGHRS and YFSETQ. V lost 0 bases to trimming and J lost 2 bases, with 13 bases between them. CDR3 length: 16 residues. As DNA, the CDR3 is TGCGCCAGCAGCTTGGGTGGGCCGACTAACACAGATACGCAGTATTTT. Protein: CASSLGGPTNTDTQYF.

This clonotype has just a few counts. V usage is TRBV12-3 or TRBV12-4 and J usage is TRBJ2-3; 9 nucleotides match TRBD1. V gave up 7 bases and J gave up 2 bases; unmatched junction bases: 7. The CDR3 totals 15 residues. The CDR3 loop reads CASKGGTGSTDTQYF. DNA of the CDR3: TGTGCCAGCAAGGGGGGGACAGGGTCCACAGATACGCAGTATTTT.

The genes are TRBV15 and TRBJ2-1; possibly TRBD2 for D (6 bases). The germline V and J ends were trimmed by 8 bases and 8 bases, with 19 bases remaining between them. Germline V lookup: CDR1 LNHNV, CDR2 YYDKDF (reference sequence). This CDR3 region has 14 residues. The CDR3 protein is CATPRTTPSDEQFF. The CDR3, as DNA: TGTGCCACCCCCCGGACTACGCCCAGCGATGAGCAGTTCTTC.

This clonotype was recorded a few times. The V and J genes are TRBV7-2 and TRBJ1-4; tentatively, D is TRBD1 (6 bases). The CDR3 totals 16 residues. From germline, CDR1 is SGHTA and CDR2 FQGNSA. V lost 0 bases, J lost 7 bases, and 15 bases lay in between. The CDR3 loop reads CASSLARGRGGEKLFF. The CDR3 coding sequence is TGTGCCAGCAGCTTAGCGCGGGGCAGGGGCGGTGAAAAACTGTTTTTT.

This sequence joins TRBV15 and TRBJ2-7, with 8 bases identical to TRBD2. Germline V gives CDR1 LNHNV, CDR2 YYDKDF (reference sequence). CDR3 length: 15 residues. The V segment lost 2 bases and the J segment 6 bases; nucleotides outside the gene matches: 9. CDR3 DNA: TGTGCCACCAGCAGATCTGGGACTAGTGTCAGCGAGCAGTACTTC. Its translation is CATSRSGTSVSEQYF.

The rearrangement joins TRBV6-5 to TRBJ1-1, with a tentative D call TRBD1 (5 bases). CDR3 length: 15 residues. Trimming removed 0 bases at V and 1 base at J, with 9 bases between. CDR1 MNHEY and CDR2 SVGAGI come from the germline V gene. In DNA, the CDR3 is TGTGCCAGCAGTTACTCGCTCGGGGGGAACACTGAAGCTTTCTTT. Its protein product is CASSYSLGGNTEAFF.

The chain employs TRBV5-1 and TRBJ2-7; a weak D match, TRBD2 (7 bases). The V end was cut by 3 bases, the J end by 5 bases, with 15 bases between. The CDR3 has 14 residues. Per the germline V gene, CDR1 is SGHRS and CDR2 is YFSETQ. CDR3 nucleotides: TGCGCCAGCAGCTCCCCGGGGGGCGTCGACGAGCAGTACTTC. Translating it yields CASSSPGGVDEQYF.

The chain joins TRBV15 to TRBJ2-1; D perhaps matches TRBD1 (5 bases). V was shortened by 0 bases and J by 8 bases, with 8 bases between the two germline ends. There are 13 residues in the CDR3. Germline assignment: CDR1 LNHNV and CDR2 YYDKDF (reference sequence). This chain's CDR3 is CATSRDRAHEQFF. The CDR3 DNA follows: TGTGCCACCAGCAGAGACAGGGCACATGAGCAGTTCTTC.

In its sample, this clonotype was seen many times. The V and J genes are TRBV19 and TRBJ1-1; TRBD1 is a possible D gene (6 bases). The CDR3 extends over 16 amino acids. Trimming shortened V by 10 bases and J by 6 bases, and 27 bases separated the two germline ends. CDR1 LNHDA and CDR2 SQIVND come from the germline V gene (reference sequence). The DNA of the CDR3 is TGTGCCATCCGAAAGGGCAGGGGCCAACCTGGGGCTGAAGCTTTCTTT. It encodes CAIRKGRGQPGAEAFF.

In its sample, this clonotype was seen many times. The gene calls are TRBV15 and TRBJ1-5; D remains ambiguous. The CDR3 loop spans 10 amino acids. Germline CDR1 reads LNHNV; CDR2 reads YYDKDF (reference sequence). Trimming removed 7 bases at V and 5 bases at J, with 3 bases between. The DNA for the CDR3 is TGTGCCACCACTGATCAGCCCCAGCATTTT. This encodes CATTDQPQHF.

The rearrangement joins TRBV10-3 to TRBJ2-1, with 12 bases identical to TRBD2. The CDR3 contains 14 residues. Germline assignment: CDR1 ENHRY and CDR2 SYGVKD. V shed 10 bases, J shed 8 bases, and the junction held 9 bases outside the gene matches. CDR3 in DNA: TGTGCCACCGAGTCTAGCGGGGGGGCCTATGAGCAGTTCTTC. Translating it yields CATESSGGAYEQFF.

The chain links TRBV5-1 to TRBJ2-3; the match to TRBD2 covers 10 bases. V shed 3 bases, J shed 6 bases, and the junction held 7 bases outside the gene matches. CDR1 and CDR2 from the germline V gene are SGHRS and YFSETQ. The CDR3 is 15 residues long. Here the CDR3 reads CASSYLAGDQDTQYF. In DNA form, the CDR3 reads TGCGCCAGCAGCTATCTAGCGGGGGACCAGGATACGCAGTATTTT. Complete variable domain (other parts from reference TRBV5-1 and TRBJ2-3): KAGVTQTPRYLIKTRGQQVTLSCSPISGHRSVSWYQQTPGQGLQFLFEYFSETQRNKGNFPGRFSGRQFSNSRSEMNVSTLELGDSALYLCASSYLAGDQDTQYFGPGTRLTVL.

The chain is built from TRBV13 and TRBJ2-7; D not resolved. This CDR3 comprises 13 residues. Germline values: CDR1 PRHDT, CDR2 FYEKMQ (reference sequence). Trimming pared 3 bases from V and 3 bases from J, leaving 9 bases between. This CDR3 reads CASSLGSDYEQYF. The DNA for the CDR3 is TGTGCCAGCAGCTTGGGTAGTGACTACGAGCAGTACTTC.

The sample holds many counts of this clonotype. The rearrangement joins TRBV13 to TRBJ2-2; 7 bases are a match to TRBD1. Germline V gene data show CDR1 as PRHDT and CDR2 as FYEKMQ (reference sequence). V lost 2 bases and J lost 6; bases outside the gene matches: 9. This CDR3 is built from 16 residues. The CDR3 is CASSLRTGSVPGELFF. DNA of the CDR3: TGTGCCAGCAGCTTAAGGACAGGCTCGGTTCCCGGGGAGCTGTTTTTT.